These 8 T cell receptor beta chains came from one sample sequenced in a study of T cells in Graves' hyperthyroidism and ophthalmopathy. Researchers amplified the TCR beta CDR3 regions from RNA transcripts. HTBI primers drove first-round RT-PCR of the TCR CDR3. TCRdb used MiXCR to reprocess the multiplex PCR reads, holding one entry per CDR3 protein. The table includes around 350,000 distinct CDR3 sequences, under 20% detected once. Material: blood. The source is a young woman with Graves' hyperthyroidism.

This clonotype was picked up many times. The chain joins TRBV3-1 to TRBJ2-5, with D perhaps matching TRBD2 (5 bases). Trimming removed 4 bases at V and 9 bases at J, with 15 bases between. There are 13 residues in the CDR3. The germline CDR1 and CDR2 sequences are LGHDT and YNNKEL (reference sequence). The CDR3 protein is CASSPPAGVAQYF. Written as DNA, the CDR3 is TGTGCCAGCAGCCCGCCCGCGGGTGTAGCCCAGTACTTC.

This clonotype was found many times. The chain links TRBV14 to TRBJ2-5, with D unclear. Germline V lookup: CDR1 SGHDN, CDR2 FVKESK. The CDR3 totals 12 residues. V was shortened by 2 bases and J by 4 bases, with 5 bases between the two germline ends. The CDR3 coding sequence is TGTGCCAGCAGCCAAATGGGAGAGACCCAGTACTTC. Protein: CASSQMGETQYF.

Worth noting for this clonotype: A junction boundary mismatches the germline segment, possibly from a read error. This chain links TRBV12-3 or TRBV12-4 with TRBJ1-1; no clear D. CDR3 size: 12 residues. This CDR3 reads CASSFEIPEVFF. The CDR3 DNA reads TGTGCCAGCAGTTTCGAAATCCCCGAAGTTTTCTTT.

The chain recombines TRBV27 with TRBJ2-5; 10 bases match TRBD2. The V segment lost 5 bases and the J segment 4 bases; nucleotides outside the gene matches: 7. The germline CDR1 and CDR2 sequences are MNHEY and SMNVEV (reference sequence). The CDR3 is made up of 15 amino acids. The CDR3 loop is CASSPLAGAGETQYF. CDR3 nucleotides: TGTGCCAGCAGTCCCCTAGCGGGAGCGGGAGAGACCCAGTACTTC.

This clonotype was seen ten or more times. This chain connects TRBV6-2 or TRBV6-3 to TRBJ1-1; D perhaps matches TRBD1 (5 bases). V gave up 6 bases and J gave up 0 bases, with 14 bases separating them. The CDR3 covers 15 residues. Germline assignment: CDR1 MNHEY and CDR2 SVGEGT. The CDR3 DNA reads TGTGCCAGCAGATATAAAGGACACCTGAACACTGAAGCTTTCTTT. Its translation is CASRYKGHLNTEAFF.

This clonotype was picked up many times. The chain couples TRBV28 to TRBJ1-5, with D unresolved. The CDR3 sequence is 13 residues long. V shed 5 bases and J shed 0 bases, with 5 bases lying between them. Germline CDR1 and CDR2: MDHEN and SYDVKM. The CDR3 protein is CASSPSSNQPQHF. CDR3 coding DNA: TGTGCCAGCAGTCCGAGTAGCAATCAGCCCCAGCATTTT.

The sample holds many counts of this clonotype. The chain couples TRBV5-1 to TRBJ1-2; TRBD1 aligns across 7 bases. The V and J ends lost 3 bases and 6 bases, in that order; junction bases with no gene match: 5. This CDR3 region has 13 residues. CDR1 is SGHRS, CDR2 YFSETQ, per germline. The CDR3 spells CASSYDRVDGYTF. In DNA form, the CDR3 reads TGCGCCAGCAGCTATGACAGGGTTGATGGCTACACCTTC.

With respect to this clonotype: A read error may explain this, as a much larger clone is one base away. The chain is built from TRBV30 and TRBJ2-7; D may be TRBD1 (6 bases). The CDR3 runs to 13 residues. Deletions cut 6 bases from V and 4 bases from J, with 16 bases between. CDR1 is GTSNPN, CDR2 SVGIG, per germline (reference sequence). The DNA for the CDR3 is TGTGCCTGTCACCGGGACAATCCTTACGAGCAGTACTTC. This translates into CACHRDNPYEQYF.